The 23 T cell receptor beta chains in this list originate from one sample, sequenced in a study of blood T cell repertoires in COVID-19. Some clones are missing from TCRdb's copy, which holds only in-frame ones; the method was immunoSEQ multiplex PCR. The sample records roughly 140,000 clones, 85% to 90% being singletons. The sequenced sample was PBMCs or T cells enriched from blood (not recorded which). These receptors were obtained from a woman under 40 with acute COVID-19.

For this clone: Mismatch with germline at one junction end may stem from a read error. The chain has TRBV7-7 and TRBJ2-5; 9 bases line up with TRBD2. The length of the CDR3 is 16 residues. Germline V CDR1 and CDR2: SSHAT, FNYEAQ (reference sequence). This chain's CDR3 is CASSLGVAGALETQYF. The CDR3 DNA follows: TGTGCTAGCAGCTTAGGGGTAGCGGGAGCGTTGGAGACCCAGTACTTC.

The rearrangement links TRBV28 to TRBJ1-5, with D possibly TRBD1 on 5 matching bases. The V end was cut by 9 bases, the J end by 0 bases, with 12 bases between. This CDR3 is built from 14 residues. The V gene's germline CDR1 is MDHEN and CDR2 SYDVKM. This chain's CDR3 is CASRQTNSNQPQHF. Here the CDR3 DNA reads TGTGCCAGTCGACAGACCAATAGCAATCAGCCCCAGCATTTT.

The chain couples TRBV2 to TRBJ1-1; D is unclear. CDR3 length: 12 residues. The germline gives CDR1 SNHLY, CDR2 FYNNEI. The V end lost 9 bases, the J end lost 2 bases, and 10 bases lay between the germline ends. CDR3: CASILINTEAFF. The CDR3 DNA is TGTGCCAGTATCTTAATAAACACTGAAGCTTTCTTT. Supplemented by reference TRBV2 and TRBJ1-1, the full variable domain reads EPEVTQTPSHQVTQMGQEVILRCVPISNHLYFYWYRQILGQKVEFLVSFYNNEISEKSEIFDDQFSVERPDGSNFTLKIRSTKLEDSAMYFCASILINTEAFFGQGTRLTVV.

The chain carries TRBV4-3 and TRBJ2-3, with TRBD1 identical over 7 bases. With 5 bases clipped from V and 0 bases from J, the junction kept 8 bases outside the gene matches. The CDR3 contains 16 residues. Germline-derived CDR1 and CDR2 are LGHNA and YSLEER. The CDR3 DNA follows: TGCGCCAGCAGCGAGGCCCCGGGACAGAGCACAGATACGCAGTATTTT. Translation gives CASSEAPGQSTDTQYF.

The genes are TRBV7-9 and TRBJ2-5; a possible D gene is TRBD1 (6 bases). Trimming removed 4 bases at V and 5 bases at J, with 14 bases between. Germline CDR1 SEHNR, CDR2 FQNEAQ (reference sequence). The CDR3 loop spans 14 amino acids. DNA of the CDR3: TGTGCCAGCAGCTCCCGGACAGAGGGGGAGACCCAGTACTTC. Translation gives CASSSRTEGETQYF.

This clone was counted a single time. The chain uses TRBV7-2 and TRBJ1-3, with a weak D call TRBD1 (5 bases). Germline V gene sequence: CDR1 SGHTA, CDR2 FQGNSA. CDR3 length: 17 amino acids. Trimming pared 3 bases from V and 2 bases from J, leaving 17 bases between. For the CDR3, the DNA is TGTGCCAGCAGCTTCTTTTCGGGCCGGGGGGCTGGAAACACCATATATTTT. It is translated as CASSFFSGRGAGNTIYF.

V usage is TRBV15 and J usage is TRBJ1-1; D may be TRBD1 (6 bases). Germline V CDR1 and CDR2: LNHNV, YYDKDF (reference sequence). The V end was cut by 0 bases, the J end by 6 bases, with 26 bases between. The CDR3 is made up of 19 amino acids. CDR3 coding DNA: TGTGCCACCAGCAGAGATCTGGGGACGGGGGGCGCATACGTGGCTGAAGCTTTCTTT. Translated, it gives CATSRDLGTGGAYVAEAFF. Based on the CDR3 plus reference TRBV15 and TRBJ1-1, the full variable domain is DAMVIQNPRYQVTQFGKPVTLSCSQTLNHNVMYWYQQKSSQAPKLLFHYYDKDFNNEADTPDNFQSRRPNTSFCFLDIRSPGLGDTAMYLCATSRDLGTGGAYVAEAFFGQGTRLTVV.

The chain joins TRBV29-1 to TRBJ1-1, with 7 bases identical to TRBD1. Germline CDR1 and CDR2: SQVTM and ANQGSEA. Trimming cost V 4 bases and J 3 bases; bases outside gene matches: 5. The CDR3 sequence is 13 residues long. CDR3 sequence (DNA): TGCAGCGTTGGGACAGGACGGTACACTGAAGCTTTCTTT. It codes for CSVGTGRYTEAFF.

The V and J genes are TRBV19 and TRBJ2-2; D is uncertain. The germline V and J ends were trimmed by 6 bases and 4 bases, with 12 bases remaining between them. CDR1 and CDR2 from the germline V gene are LNHDA and SQIVND (reference sequence). This CDR3 contains 14 residues. The CDR3 loop is CASRSDTFTGELFF. CDR3 DNA: TGTGCCAGTAGGAGTGACACGTTCACCGGGGAGCTGTTTTTT.

As regards this clone: An end of the junction differs from the germline gene, which may be a read error. The J gene is TRBJ2-3, the V gene TRBV6-5, with 10 nucleotides matching TRBD2. Germline CDR1 and CDR2: MNHEY and SVGAGI. The CDR3 covers 14 residues. CDR3 in DNA: TGTGCCACTCTAGCGGGAGTTTCATCAGATACGCAGTGTTTT. This sequence encodes CATLAGVSSDTQCF.

CDR3 DNA: TGTGCCAGCCGGAGGGACACCGGGGAGCTGTTTTTT. Encoded protein: CASRRDTGELFF. This chain links TRBV6-5 with TRBJ2-2; D perhaps matches TRBD2 (6 bases). Trimming removed 8 bases from V and 3 bases from J, with 7 bases in between. The CDR3 is made up of 12 amino acids. The germline V gene has CDR1 MNHEY and CDR2 SVGAGI.

This chain joins TRBV7-2 and TRBJ1-6; TRBD1 might be the D (5 bases). The V end lost 0 bases, the J end lost 8 bases, and 11 bases lay between the germline ends. Germline CDR1 reads SGHTA; CDR2 reads FQGNSA. The CDR3 length is 15 residues. The chain's CDR3 is CASSLAVREDSPLHF. The CDR3 DNA is TGTGCCAGCAGCTTAGCGGTCAGGGAAGATTCACCCCTCCACTTT.

The chain carries TRBV7-3 and TRBJ2-5, with 7 bases identical to TRBD1. V trimming: 5 bases; J trimming: 5 bases; junction bases outside the gene matches: 8. Per the germline V gene, CDR1 is SGHTA and CDR2 is FQGTGA. This CDR3 is built from 14 residues. CDR3 coding DNA: TGTGCCAGCAGCCCTACAGGGGCAGGGGAGACCCAGTACTTC. Its protein product is CASSPTGAGETQYF.

Here the CDR3 DNA reads TGTGCCTGGAGCTGGGGGAGGACTGAAGCTTTCTTT. Its translation is CAWSWGRTEAFF. V and J are TRBV30 and TRBJ1-1; maybe TRBD1 (5 bases). Deletions cut 3 bases from V and 5 bases from J, with 10 bases between. Germline CDR1 and CDR2: GTSNPN and SVGIG (reference sequence). CDR3 length equals 12 residues.

The V gene is TRBV3-1 (or the pseudogene TRBV3-2), the J gene TRBJ2-3, with 9 bases matching TRBD2. Germline V gives CDR1 LGHDT, CDR2 YNNKEL (reference sequence). CDR3 length equals 14 residues. Trimming cost V 10 bases and J 5 bases; bases outside gene matches: 10. Here the CDR3 reads CATETSGLGDTQYF. The CDR3 coding sequence is TGTGCCACCGAGACTAGCGGATTGGGAGATACGCAGTATTTT.

The V gene is TRBV6-5, the J gene TRBJ1-2; D uncertain. Looked up from germline, CDR1 is MNHEY and CDR2 is SVGAGI. V shed 5 bases and J shed 5 bases, with 12 bases lying between them. The CDR3 spans 13 residues. CDR3 sequence (DNA): TGTGCCAGCAGTCGGGAGGACGATTATGGCTACACCTTC. Amino acid sequence: CASSREDDYGYTF.

The V and J genes are TRBV25-1 and TRBJ1-1; perhaps TRBD1 as D (5 bases). Per the germline V gene, CDR1 is MGHDK and CDR2 is SYGVNS. This CDR3 is 11 amino acids long. V lost 3 bases and J 12 bases, leaving 11 bases between the germline ends. This CDR3 is CASSEAGGPFF. The CDR3 DNA reads TGTGCCAGCAGTGAGGCCGGGGGTCCTTTCTTT.

This rearrangement joins TRBV6-6 to TRBJ2-7; TRBD2 matches at 7 bases. The ends lost 5 bases at V and 7 bases at J; junction bases unmatched: 8. This CDR3 contains 13 residues. The germline V gene has CDR1 MNHNY and CDR2 SVGAGI (reference sequence). CDR3 DNA: TGTGCCAGCAGTCCCTGGACTAGTCCTGAGCAGTACTTC. It is translated as CASSPWTSPEQYF.

The V gene is TRBV6-6, the J gene TRBJ1-2; TRBD1 might be the D (5 bases). The germline gives CDR1 MNHNY, CDR2 SVGAGI (reference sequence). CDR3 size: 14 residues. Trimming pared 2 bases from V and 3 bases from J, leaving 10 bases between. The CDR3 loop is CASSYRGLDYGYTF. The CDR3 DNA follows: TGTGCCAGCAGTTACCGGGGGTTGGACTATGGCTACACCTTC.

This clone came up once. The J gene is TRBJ1-5, the V gene TRBV6-1; D is unresolved. Germline V gives CDR1 MNHNS, CDR2 SASEGT. V dropped 0 bases and J dropped 0 bases, with 12 bases sitting between them. The CDR3 extends over 17 amino acids. The CDR3 here is CASSEARPRNSNQPQHF. As DNA, the CDR3 is TGTGCCAGCAGTGAAGCTAGGCCCAGGAATAGCAATCAGCCCCAGCATTTT.

This clone was counted a few times. The chain carries TRBV25-1 and TRBJ1-2, with D unclear. Trimming took off 7 bases at V and 8 bases at J, with 14 bases between the two ends. The germline V gene encodes CDR1 MGHDK and CDR2 SYGVNS. The CDR3 has 12 amino acids. As DNA, the CDR3 is TGTGCCAGCAACTCGGAGGCTCGCGGCTACACCTTC. Protein: CASNSEARGYTF.

The V and J genes are TRBV6-4 and TRBJ2-2; 7 positions agree with TRBD1. The CDR3 length is 14 residues. Looked up from germline, CDR1 is MRHNA and CDR2 is SNTAGT. V shed 6 bases, J shed 4 bases, and the junction held 5 bases outside the gene matches. This chain's CDR3 is CASSFDRVTGELFF. The CDR3 DNA is TGTGCCAGCAGCTTCGACAGGGTCACCGGGGAGCTGTTTTTT.

This chain joins TRBV5-1 and TRBJ1-2, with 8 bases fitting TRBD1. This CDR3 spans 15 amino acids. Germline V gene data show CDR1 as SGHRS and CDR2 as YFSETQ. The V segment lost 2 bases and the J segment 5 bases; nucleotides outside the gene matches: 8. CDR3 in DNA: TGCGCCAGCAGCTTCACATCGGACAGGGCGTATGGCTACACCTTC. Its protein product is CASSFTSDRAYGYTF. Combining the CDR3 with reference TRBV5-1 and TRBJ1-2 gives the whole variable domain KAGVTQTPRYLIKTRGQQVTLSCSPISGHRSVSWYQQTPGQGLQFLFEYFSETQRNKGNFPGRFSGRQFSNSRSEMNVSTLELGDSALYLCASSFTSDRAYGYTFGSGTRLTVV.